This note documents a single TCR beta chain sequence. Its antigen is currently unknown. PCR was performed using 60 Vbeta and 13 Jbeta primers. Measured with immunoSEQ multiplex PCR; TCRdb has only the in-frame clones, and not every one. The clone table shows some 200,000 clones, with the ten largest holding roughly 0.7%. The data were taken from a study of cytomegalovirus exposure and HLA in healthy donors. From germline, CDR1 is KGHSH and CDR2 LQKENI. This CDR3 has 13 residues. V was cut by 5 bases and J by 8 bases, with 13 bases left in between. Overall study results and limits: DRB1 showed the most TCR associations and HLA-C the fewest in a later analysis, as rates varied by HLA locus. HLA allele associations emerged for 17,000 or so TCR beta sequences in a later analysis, at 0.05 false discovery rate.

The sequence was collected from a boy aged 5-17 years in good health and CMV-seronegative. The sample consisted of PBMCs. The chain is built from TRBV18 and TRBJ2-1; D is perhaps TRBD2 (6 bases). The CDR3 reads CASSSHGGDEQFF. CDR3 nucleotide sequence: TGTGCCAGCTCATCCCACGGCGGGGATGAGCAGTTCTTC.